This T cell receptor (beta chain) was documented in a study of blood T cell repertoires in COVID-19. The data were produced by immunoSEQ multiplex PCR, yet TCRdb's version contains in-frame clones alone and is incomplete. The table records about 69,000 clones, around 86% of them present only once. Germline V gene lookup returns CDR1 MDHEN and CDR2 SYDVKM. Germline trimming cut 4 bases from V and 5 bases from J; bases unmatched to any gene: 10. The CDR3 runs 19 residues. This chain connects TRBV28 to TRBJ2-2; 16 positions agree with TRBD2. The material sequenced was peripheral blood. The origin of this receptor is a man in his forties or fifties with COVID-19, enrolled during active disease. CDR3 in amino acids: CASSSEGLAGGPGTGELFF. In DNA, the CDR3 is TGTGCCAGCAGTTCCGAGGGACTAGCGGGGGGGCCGGGGACCGGGGAGCTGTTTTTT.